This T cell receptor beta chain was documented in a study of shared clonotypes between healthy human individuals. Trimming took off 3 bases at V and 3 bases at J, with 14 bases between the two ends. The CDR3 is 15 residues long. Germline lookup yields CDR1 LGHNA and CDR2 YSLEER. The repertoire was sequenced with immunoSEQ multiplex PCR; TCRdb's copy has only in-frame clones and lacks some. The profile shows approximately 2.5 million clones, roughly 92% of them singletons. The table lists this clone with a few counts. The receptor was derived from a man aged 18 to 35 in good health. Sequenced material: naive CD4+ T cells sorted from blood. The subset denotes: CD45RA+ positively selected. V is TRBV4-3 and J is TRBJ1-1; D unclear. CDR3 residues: CASSHSSHGDTEAFF. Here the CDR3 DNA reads TGCGCCAGCAGCCATAGCAGCCACGGGGACACTGAAGCTTTCTTT.